This is a list of T cell receptor beta chains from one sample in a study of blood T cell repertoires in COVID-19. The method was immunoSEQ multiplex PCR; TCRdb's version includes in-frame clones alone and lacks a portion of them. This table has approximately 270,000 clones, about four fifths appearing once. The sequencing sample was made of peripheral blood. The receptors shown here come from a man at least 80 years old with acute or convalescent COVID-19. CDR3s include the opening cysteine and the closing phenylalanine or tryptophan. D genes are given only for firm matches. Rows may omit the clone size; those that give it use once, few, many or a size class.

D gene	clone size	J gene	V gene	CDR3 protein	CDR3 DNA
TRBD1	.	TRBJ2-3	TRBV10-2	CASSDVGQGPPDTQYF	TGCGCCAGCAGTGACGTGGGACAGGGGCCCCCCGATACGCAGTATTTT
TRBD1	once	TRBJ1-6	TRBV27	CASSYSTGNSPLHF	TGTGCCAGCAGTTACTCGACAGGGAATTCACCCCTCCACTTT
.	.	TRBJ2-1	TRBV9	CASSSQEGGNEQFF	TGTGCCAGCAGCTCCCAGGAAGGGGGAAATGAGCAGTTCTTC
TRBD1	.	TRBJ2-2	TRBV19	CASSIPRGITNTGELFF	TGTGCCAGTAGTATCCCCAGGGGGATTACGAACACCGGGGAGCTGTTTTTT
.	.	TRBJ2-1	TRBV27	CASSLVRQSLLSYNEQFF	TGTGCCAGCAGTTTAGTGCGGCAGTCCTTACTCTCCTACAATGAGCAGTTCTTC
.	once	TRBJ1-5	TRBV10-3	CASRDPNQPQHF	TGTGCCTCCAGGGATCCCAATCAGCCCCAGCATTTT
TRBD1	.	TRBJ1-3	TRBV6-5	CASSTPGQGGNTIYF	TGTGCCAGCAGCACACCCGGACAGGGAGGAAACACCATATATTTT
TRBD1	.	TRBJ2-1	TRBV27	CASRRSSTGGDEQFF	TGTGCCAGCAGGCGAAGTTCGACAGGGGGAGATGAGCAGTTCTTC
.	.	TRBJ1-2	TRBV3-1/TRBV3-2	CASSQEDYGYTF	TGTGCCAGCAGCCAGGAGGACTATGGCTACACCTTC
.	.	TRBJ1-5	TRBV6-6	CASSGSDQPQHF	TGTGCCAGCAGTGGCTCAGATCAGCCCCAGCATTTT
.	once	TRBJ1-2	TRBV28	CASSPPTAFYGYTF	TGTGCCAGCAGTCCCCCGACAGCGTTCTATGGCTACACCTTC
.	.	TRBJ1-2	TRBV7-2	CASSLDPGHTNYGYTF	TGTGCCAGCAGCTTAGATCCGGGACACACTAACTATGGCTACACCTTC
.	.	TRBJ2-7	TRBV11-2	CASSGQGGEQYF	TGTGCCAGCAGCGGGCAGGGAGGCGAGCAGTACTTC
.	.	TRBJ2-3	TRBV7-9	CASSPTPPTGTDTQYF	TGTGCCAGCAGCCCAACACCTCCCACAGGGACAGATACGCAGTATTTT
.	.	TRBJ2-7	TRBV24-1	CATSAVRAGNKDEQYF	TGTGCCACCAGTGCCGTTAGGGCGGGAAATAAGGACGAGCAGTACTTC
.	once	TRBJ2-3	TRBV10-3	CAISESSSTDTQYF	TGTGCCATCAGTGAAAGTAGTAGCACAGATACGCAGTATTTT
TRBD1	.	TRBJ2-7	TRBV24-1	CATSPGQPYEQYF	TGTGCCACCAGTCCGGGACAGCCCTACGAGCAGTACTTC
.	.	TRBJ2-2	TRBV30	CASLDSRVLNTGELFF	TGTGCCTCGCTAGACTCCCGGGTTCTGAACACCGGGGAGCTGTTTTTT
.	.	TRBJ2-1	TRBV2	CASTGFLGAQFNEQFF	TGTGCCAGCACCGGGTTTCTGGGGGCTCAGTTCAATGAGCAGTTCTTC
.	.	TRBJ1-1	TRBV24-1	CATRAGGNTEAFF	TGTGCCACCCGGGCCGGAGGTAACACTGAAGCTTTCTTT
.	.	TRBJ2-1	TRBV2	CASRRDFFSYNEQFF	TGTGCCAGCAGGAGGGACTTTTTCTCCTACAATGAGCAGTTCTTC
.	.	TRBJ1-1	TRBV6-5	CASTTEANTEAFF	TGTGCCAGCACCACCGAAGCGAACACTGAAGCTTTCTTT
TRBD1	.	TRBJ1-5	TRBV7-9	CASSFTGDNQPQHF	TGTGCCAGCAGCTTCACAGGGGATAATCAGCCCCAGCATTTT
.	.	TRBJ2-7	TRBV2	CASSEPRGNSYEQYF	TGTGCCAGCAGTGAACCCAGGGGCAACTCCTACGAGCAGTACTTC
TRBD2	.	TRBJ2-1	TRBV6-5	CASSPGLAGVVEQFF	TGTGCCAGCAGTCCGGGACTAGCGGGAGTGGTGGAGCAGTTCTTC
TRBD1	once	TRBJ2-3	TRBV12-5	CASGLPGGVGTDTQYF	TGTGCTAGTGGTTTGCCAGGGGGCGTAGGGACAGATACGCAGTATTTT
TRBD1	.	TRBJ2-7	TRBV15	CATSRVRDRGPEQYF	TGTGCCACCAGCAGAGTCCGAGACAGGGGGCCTGAGCAGTACTTC
.	.	TRBJ1-1	TRBV25-1	CASSDRNTEAFF	TGTGCCAGCAGTGACAGGAACACTGAAGCTTTCTTT
.	.	TRBJ1-4	TRBV23-1	CASSQRRDIEKLFF	TGCGCCAGCAGTCAACGTCGGGACATTGAAAAACTGTTTTTT
TRBD2	few	TRBJ2-7	TRBV18	CASSRGDSGPSYEQYF	TGTGCCAGCTCCCGGGGGGATAGCGGTCCATCCTACGAGCAGTACTTC
TRBD1	.	TRBJ1-5	TRBV6-5	CASILDRGNQPQHF	TGTGCCAGCATCCTAGACAGGGGCAATCAGCCCCAGCATTTT
TRBD1	few	TRBJ1-5	TRBV19	CASSSIDGQGLTVWNQPQHF	TGTGCCAGTAGCTCGATAGATGGACAGGGGCTTACTGTCTGGAATCAGCCCCAGCATTTT
TRBD2	once	TRBJ2-1	TRBV27	CASSLIGASGSNEQFF	TGTGCCAGCAGTTTAATCGGGGCTAGCGGGAGTAATGAGCAGTTCTTC
.	.	TRBJ2-3	TRBV27	CASSLSQGRTDTQYF	TGTGCCAGCAGTTTATCCCAGGGCCGGACAGATACGCAGTATTTT
TRBD2	.	TRBJ2-3	TRBV7-9	CASSGTGGTQYF	TGTGCCAGCAGCGGGACGGGGGGAACGCAGTATTTT
TRBD1	.	TRBJ2-7	TRBV27	CAILAWDRLSYEQYF	TGTGCCATCTTAGCGTGGGACAGGTTATCCTACGAGCAGTACTTC
TRBD1	.	TRBJ1-4	TRBV19	CASSADLWDRVTEKLFF	TGTGCCAGTAGTGCTGATCTCTGGGACAGGGTGACCGAAAAACTGTTTTTT
TRBD1	.	TRBJ1-1	TRBV11-3	CASSPGQGSPLNTEAFF	TGTGCCAGCAGCCCTGGACAGGGTTCTCCTTTGAACACTGAAGCTTTCTTT
.	.	TRBJ2-1	TRBV30	CAWSPQGKSQFF	TGTGCCTGGAGTCCCCAGGGCAAGTCTCAGTTCTTC
TRBD1	.	TRBJ2-7	TRBV6-5	CASHQGQGVSNEQYF	TGTGCCAGCCATCAGGGACAGGGGGTGTCCAACGAGCAGTACTTC
.	.	TRBJ1-5	TRBV28	CASIWTYSNPPQHF	TGTGCCAGCATCTGGACATATAGCAATCCGCCCCAGCATTTT
TRBD1	.	TRBJ2-7	TRBV18	CASSLTTGGMDEQYF	TGTGCCAGCTCACTCACGACAGGGGGGATGGACGAGCAGTACTTC
TRBD1	.	TRBJ2-7	TRBV7-9	CASSSNRGWVYEQYF	TGTGCCAGCAGCTCGAACAGGGGATGGGTCTACGAGCAGTACTTC